This record covers a single T cell receptor (beta chain). What it binds is not known. The V end was cut by 6 bases, the J end by 1 base, with 12 bases between. The germline V gene has CDR1 MNHEY and CDR2 SVGAGI. The CDR3 extends over 14 amino acids. These data belong to a study of beta chain features in type 1 diabetes. Findings of the study overall: Individuals with type 1 diabetes displayed fewer insertions and more deletions at VDJ junctions.

Expressed TCRB transcripts were sequenced, since all the RNA that had been isolated was reverse transcribed. Assay used: immunoSEQ multiplex PCR; TCRdb lists only in-frame clones, some missing. The sample records 200,000 to 300,000 clones, roughly 14% being singletons. Isolation of CD4+ naive, central memory, regulatory and stem cell-like memory cells was achieved by sorting via CD45RO/CCR7/CD25/CD127/CD95/CD27. This chain uses TRBV6-5 with TRBJ1-1, with a weak D call TRBD1 (6 bases). The receptor comes from a woman aged 40 to 49 in good health. The sequenced material came from naive CD4+ T cells from blood. The CDR3 here is CASRGDRRNTEAFF. DNA of the CDR3: TGTGCCAGCAGGGGTGACAGGAGGAACACTGAAGCTTTCTTT.